These 18 T cell receptor beta chains were sequenced from one sample in a study of cytomegalovirus exposure and HLA in healthy donors. Sequencing was performed with immunoSEQ multiplex PCR; in TCRdb, only in-frame clones are kept and a portion is missing. Of tens of thousands of clones in the sample, around 94% are singletons; the top ten hold roughly 0.74%. Sequencing was done on a sample of PBMCs. The receptors come from a man between 18 and 29 years old in good health and CMV-seronegative.

CDR3 protein: CASSISGGQDEAFF. Here the CDR3 DNA reads TGTGCCAGCAGCATTAGCGGAGGCCAGGATGAAGCTTTCTTT. This sequence joins TRBV7-9 and TRBJ1-1; D not resolved. Trimming removed 5 bases from V and 7 bases from J, with 17 bases in between. Germline CDR1 reads SEHNR; CDR2 reads FQNEAQ (reference sequence). The CDR3 is 14 residues long.

This clone turned up a few times. The chain links TRBV29-1 to TRBJ1-1; D is undetermined. This CDR3 has 11 amino acids. The germline gives CDR1 SQVTM, CDR2 ANQGSEA. The ends were cut back, 7 bases at V and 0 bases at J, with 6 bases in the middle. The chain's CDR3 is CSASVNTEAFF. CDR3 nucleotide sequence: TGCAGCGCCTCAGTGAACACTGAAGCTTTCTTT. Full variable domain (remainder filled in from reference TRBV29-1 and TRBJ1-1): SAVISQKPSRDICQRGTSLTIQCQVDSQVTMMFWYRQQPGQSLTLIATANQGSEATYESGFVIDKFPISRPNLTFSTLTVSNMSPEDSSIYLCSASVNTEAFFGQGTRLTVV.

The V gene is TRBV7-2, the J gene TRBJ2-2; a possible D gene is TRBD2 (6 bases). The V gene's germline CDR1 is SGHTA and CDR2 FQGNSA. The CDR3 loop spans 13 amino acids. The ends were cut back, 5 bases at V and 5 bases at J, with 9 bases in the middle. For the CDR3, the DNA is TGTGCCAGCAGCCCAGGAGGGACCGGGGAGCTGTTTTTT. Encoded protein: CASSPGGTGELFF.

The chain couples TRBV18 to TRBJ2-5; 11 positions agree with TRBD2. Germline CDR1 KGHSH, CDR2 LQKENI. CDR3 length equals 18 residues. V was pared by 0 bases and J by 4 bases, with 10 bases of the junction left unmatched. CDR3 protein: CASSPPGLAGGLGETQYF. CDR3 bases: TGTGCCAGCTCACCACCGGGCCTAGCGGGAGGTCTGGGAGAGACCCAGTACTTC.

The CDR3 protein is CASSLQGGSNNSPLHF. DNA of the CDR3: TGCGCCAGCAGCTTGCAAGGCGGCAGCAATAATTCACCCCTCCACTTT. The rearrangement uses TRBV5-1 and TRBJ1-6; D is unresolved. The CDR3 totals 16 residues. CDR1 and CDR2 (germline): SGHRS, YFSETQ. With 1 base removed from V and 5 bases from J, the gap between germline ends came to 13 bases.

The V gene is TRBV18, the J gene TRBJ2-1; the match to TRBD1 covers 8 bases. This CDR3 region has 13 residues. V trimming: 6 bases; J trimming: 10 bases; junction bases outside the gene matches: 8. Germline V gene sequence: CDR1 KGHSH, CDR2 LQKENI. As DNA, the CDR3 is TGTGCCAGCTCCCGGACAGGGTATGGCGAGCAGTTCTTC. It translates to CASSRTGYGEQFF.

This clone was found once. The V call is TRBV5-1, the J call TRBJ2-7; TRBD2 might be the D (5 bases). Trimming removed 0 bases from V and 0 bases from J, with 13 bases in between. The CDR3 has 16 residues. Germline loops: CDR1 SGHRS, CDR2 YFSETQ. CDR3 region: CASSLDVATISYEQYF. Written as DNA, the CDR3 is TGCGCCAGCAGCTTGGACGTAGCGACTATCTCCTACGAGCAGTACTTC.

The chain recombines TRBV10-3 with TRBJ1-6; TRBD1 agrees at 8 bases. The CDR3 covers 15 residues. J was trimmed by 7 bases and V by 2 bases; bases with no gene match: 4. Germline V gene data show CDR1 as ENHRY and CDR2 as SYGVKD. DNA of the CDR3: TGTGCCATCAGTGAGAATGACAGGGGCAATTCACCCCTCCACTTT. Its translation: CAISENDRGNSPLHF.

The chain combines TRBV11-2 with TRBJ2-7; D not certain. The CDR3 has 17 residues. Germline loops: CDR1 SGHAT, CDR2 FQNNGV. V shed 2 bases and J shed 2 bases, with 19 bases lying between them. The CDR3 nucleotides are TGTGCCAGCAGCTTAAATCGGGTGGCAGTTAATACCTACGAGCAGTACTTC. Translated, it gives CASSLNRVAVNTYEQYF.

For the CDR3, the DNA is TGTGCCAGCAGTTACTCGGGGCAGGGGCCTGGAGGGCCCCAGCATTTT. This encodes CASSYSGQGPGGPQHF. This chain joins TRBV6-6 and TRBJ1-5, with D tentatively TRBD1 (6 bases). Germline V gene sequence: CDR1 MNHNY, CDR2 SVGAGI (reference sequence). Trimming pared 0 bases from V and 9 bases from J, leaving 18 bases between. The CDR3 has 16 amino acids.

J is TRBJ2-4 and V is TRBV19; D call uncertain. In germline, CDR1 is LNHDA, CDR2 SQIVND (reference sequence). Trimming took 0 bases from V and 9 from J, leaving 12 bases between them. There are 14 residues in the CDR3. In DNA, the CDR3 is TGTGCCAGTAGTATAGATGTCAACAGAAGCATTCAGTACTTC. Its protein product is CASSIDVNRSIQYF.

The chain couples TRBV30 to TRBJ1-6; 7 bases fit TRBD1. In germline, CDR1 is GTSNPN, CDR2 SVGIG (reference sequence). The CDR3 is made up of 15 amino acids. V shed 2 bases and J 3 bases; nucleotides not matched to a gene: 4. The CDR3 here is CAWSRQGGYNSPLHF. The CDR3 DNA reads as TGTGCCTGGAGTCGACAGGGCGGCTATAATTCACCCCTCCACTTT.

This chain joins TRBV11-3 and TRBJ2-6; weak D call: TRBD2 (5 bases). The CDR3 is 18 amino acids. The ends were cut back, 3 bases at V and 0 bases at J, with 15 bases in the middle. CDR1 SGHNT and CDR2 YENEEA come from the germline V gene. The CDR3 loop reads CASSFLGGLNSGANVLTF. The CDR3, as DNA: TGTGCCAGCAGCTTCCTCGGCGGGCTTAACTCTGGGGCCAACGTCCTGACTTTC. The entire variable domain, with the rest obtained from reference TRBV11-3 and TRBJ2-6, is as follows: EAGVVQSPRYKIIEKKQPVAFWCNPISGHNTLYWYLQNLGQGPELLIRYENEEAVDDSQLPKDRFSAERLKGVDSTLKIQPAELGDSAVYLCASSFLGGLNSGANVLTFGAGSRLTVL.

This chain links TRBV7-3 with TRBJ2-5; D gene unclear. The CDR3 has 13 residues. Germline assignment: CDR1 SGHTA and CDR2 FQGTGA. V dropped 3 bases and J dropped 7 bases, with 12 bases sitting between them. In DNA, the CDR3 is TGTGCCAGCAGCTTCTCTGACCTAGGGACCCAGTACTTC. Its protein product is CASSFSDLGTQYF.

CDR3 DNA sequence: TGTGCCTGGGAAAAGGCGGGGAACACTGAAGCTTTCTTT. It encodes CAWEKAGNTEAFF. The chain is built from TRBV30 and TRBJ1-1; D unclear. Germline values: CDR1 GTSNPN, CDR2 SVGIG (reference sequence). This CDR3 has 13 residues. V was shortened by 5 bases and J by 1 base, with 11 bases between the two germline ends.

The CDR3 DNA reads TGCGCCAGCAGTCAAACACGGGGGGCGGATTACAATGAGCAGTTCTTC. Protein sequence: CASSQTRGADYNEQFF. This chain connects TRBV23-1 to TRBJ2-1; D is possibly TRBD2 (7 bases). TRBV23-1 is classed as an ORF, of uncertain function. The CDR3 extends over 16 amino acids. Trimming took 2 bases from V and 4 from J, leaving 15 bases between them.

The CDR3 here is CASYSHFGRDANTGELFF. The CDR3 region has the DNA TGTGCCAGCTACAGCCATTTTGGTAGAGACGCGAACACCGGGGAGCTGTTTTTT. The chain uses TRBV25-1 and TRBJ2-2; D not certain. Trimming removed 8 bases at V and 0 bases at J, with 22 bases between. The CDR3 runs 18 residues. The germline V gene encodes CDR1 MGHDK and CDR2 SYGVNS.

This clone was counted a single time. V usage is TRBV4-1 and J usage is TRBJ1-4, with D possibly matching TRBD1 (5 bases). Germline CDR1 MGHRA, CDR2 YSYEKL. This CDR3 spans 14 amino acids. Trimming took off 2 bases at V and 7 bases at J, with 11 bases between the two ends. The CDR3 DNA reads as TGCGCCAGCAGCCAATTATCAGGGTTTGAAAAACTGTTTTTT. It yields the protein CASSQLSGFEKLFF.